This T cell receptor beta chain was captured by sequencing in a study of T cells in Graves' hyperthyroidism and ophthalmopathy. Amplified TCR beta CDR3 regions came from RNA transcripts. The TCR CDR3 was amplified in a first-round RT-PCR using the HTBI primer set. TCRdb passed the multiplex PCR reads through MiXCR, listing each CDR3 protein once. The table lists about 560,000 distinct CDR3 sequences, 16% of them singletons, with 15% to 20% in the top ten. Per the germline V gene, CDR1 is LNHDA and CDR2 is SQIVND (reference sequence). The CDR3 sequence is 18 residues long. The study, taken as a whole, reports: By a 13 V-J model, ophthalmopathy was set apart from stable hyperthyroidism.

For this clonotype: What it binds is unknown. At one end the junction does not follow the germline gene, possibly because of a read error.

This clonotype originated in a woman under 30 with Graves' hyperthyroidism. Sequenced input: blood. V and J are TRBV19 and TRBJ1-5, with D possibly being TRBD1 (5 bases). The CDR3 DNA is TGTGCCGGTAGTACGCCGGGACGGAAGGGATATAGCAATCAGCCCCAGCATTTT. Encoded protein: CAGSTPGRKGYSNQPQHF.